Below are 27 T cell receptor beta chains sequenced from a single sample in a study of T cells after posttransplantation cyclophosphamide. Some clones are missing from TCRdb's copy, which holds only in-frame ones; the method was immunoSEQ multiplex PCR. The data show about 24,000 clones, with none appearing a single time. Source material: PBMCs. These receptors originate from a woman aged 55-69 years in good health, CMV-negative, and a related stem cell transplant donor.

This clone was observed at least ten times. The chain links TRBV10-3 to TRBJ2-1; the match to TRBD1 covers 7 bases. With V trimmed by 8 bases and J by 3 bases, 1 base remained unmatched. CDR3 size: 12 residues. Germline-derived CDR1 and CDR2 are ENHRY and SYGVKD. This CDR3 is CAIWDSYNEQFF. Written as DNA, the CDR3 is TGTGCCATCTGGGACAGCTACAATGAGCAGTTCTTC.

This clone was seen many times. The chain employs TRBV7-9 and TRBJ2-6; D remains unclear. Trimming pared 1 base from V and 3 bases from J, leaving 4 bases between. CDR3 length: 14 residues. The germline V gene encodes CDR1 SEHNR and CDR2 FQNEAQ (reference sequence). CDR3 protein: CASSLDGGANVLTF. Written as DNA, the CDR3 is TGTGCCAGCAGCTTAGACGGTGGGGCCAACGTCCTGACTTTC.

This clone came up many times. This rearrangement joins TRBV10-3 to TRBJ2-3; TRBD2 matches 16 bases. Trimming cost V 6 bases and J 5 bases; bases outside gene matches: 5. The CDR3 length is 16 residues. Germline assignment: CDR1 ENHRY and CDR2 SYGVKD. CDR3 sequence reads: CAIRGTSGRAIDTQYF. CDR3 coding DNA: TGTGCCATCAGGGGGACTAGCGGGAGGGCCATAGATACGCAGTATTTT.

This clone was seen repeatedly, ten times or more. The chain combines TRBV7-8 with TRBJ1-6; the D is unclear. The CDR3 contains 15 residues. Germline assignment: CDR1 SGHVS and CDR2 FQNEAQ. Trimming pared 6 bases from V and 6 bases from J, leaving 15 bases between. CDR3 loop: CASRPPGVVNSPLHF. DNA for the CDR3: TGTGCCAGCAGACCTCCCGGGGTAGTTAATTCACCCCTCCACTTT.

At least ten counts were recorded for this clone. The chain employs TRBV7-2 and TRBJ2-4; no definite D call. The V end was cut by 5 bases, the J end by 14 bases, with 16 bases between. CDR1 and CDR2 from the germline V gene are SGHTA and FQGNSA. The CDR3 sequence is 12 residues long. The CDR3 nucleotides are TGTGCCAGCAGCCCTCCTAGTCGGCGGAAGTACTTC. As protein: CASSPPSRRKYF.

This clone has a count of ten or more. This rearrangement joins TRBV18 to TRBJ2-1; TRBD2 matches 11 bases. Germline-derived CDR1 and CDR2 are KGHSH and LQKENI. This CDR3 is 16 amino acids long. Trimming removed 0 bases from V and 7 bases from J; junction bases left unmatched: 5. The DNA of the CDR3 is TGTGCCAGCTCACCACCGTCTAGCGGGGGGTCGAATGAGCAGTTCTTC. Residues: CASSPPSSGGSNEQFF.

This clone was counted many times. The chain recombines TRBV10-3 with TRBJ2-3, with D uncertain. Trimming removed 2 bases at V and 7 bases at J, with 7 bases between. The germline CDR1 and CDR2 sequences are ENHRY and SYGVKD. This CDR3 region has 12 residues. CDR3 amino acids: CAISEIANTQYF. The CDR3 DNA reads as TGTGCCATCAGTGAGATTGCGAATACGCAGTATTTT.

In this sample, this clone turned up many times. The chain combines TRBV19 with TRBJ1-5; 8 nucleotides align to TRBD1. CDR3 length equals 13 residues. J lost 4 bases, V lost 6 bases, and 2 bases had no gene match. Germline CDR1 reads LNHDA; CDR2 reads SQIVND (reference sequence). The DNA for the CDR3 is TGTGCCAGTAGAGACAGGGGAAATCAGCCCCAGCATTTT. This gives the protein CASRDRGNQPQHF.

This clone has a count of ten or more. The genes are TRBV5-1 and TRBJ2-1; 10 positions agree with TRBD2. Germline lookup yields CDR1 SGHRS and CDR2 YFSETQ. The CDR3 runs to 14 residues. V gave up 6 bases and J gave up 3 bases; unmatched junction bases: 3. The CDR3 spells CASKASGSYNEQFF. The CDR3 DNA reads as TGCGCCAGCAAGGCTAGCGGGAGCTACAATGAGCAGTTCTTC.

This clone was seen many times. The chain combines TRBV5-5 with TRBJ1-1, with D perhaps matching TRBD1 (5 bases). This CDR3 is 15 amino acids long. Trimming left V 1 base short and J 7 bases short, with 17 bases between. The germline V gene encodes CDR1 SGHKS and CDR2 YYEKEE (reference sequence). The DNA for the CDR3 is TGTGCCAGCAGCTTGAGGCTTGGTAGGGGCTTTGAAGCTTTCTTT. It translates to CASSLRLGRGFEAFF.

This clone was found many times. The chain couples TRBV6-5 to TRBJ1-6; D uncertain. CDR1 is MNHEY and CDR2 is SVGAGI in the germline V gene. The CDR3 consists of 13 residues. V lost 5 bases and J 7 bases, leaving 9 bases between the germline ends. The CDR3 DNA sequence: TGTGCCAGCAGTATCCGGGAGAATTCACCCCTCCACTTT. Translation: CASSIRENSPLHF.

This clone was observed many times. The CDR3 loop reads CASSLYPGHRVGNTEAFF. In nucleotides, the CDR3 is TGTGCCAGCAGCTTATACCCTGGGCACAGAGTTGGGAACACTGAAGCTTTCTTT. The chain joins TRBV7-9 to TRBJ1-1; D is unresolved. CDR3 size: 18 residues. V lost 2 bases, J lost 1 base, and 20 bases lay in between. Germline values: CDR1 SEHNR, CDR2 FQNEAQ (reference sequence).

This sequence joins TRBV25-1 and TRBJ1-2; no firm D call. CDR3 length: 15 residues. The germline V and J ends were trimmed by 6 bases and 2 bases, with 16 bases remaining between them. Germline assignment: CDR1 MGHDK and CDR2 SYGVNS. CDR3 residues: CASRGSRGSNYGYTF. For the CDR3, the DNA is TGTGCCAGCAGGGGTAGCAGAGGATCAAACTATGGCTACACCTTC.

At least ten counts were recorded for this clone. The V call is TRBV19, the J call TRBJ2-2; D is uncertain. CDR1 and CDR2 (germline): LNHDA, SQIVND (reference sequence). This CDR3 comprises 14 residues. Trimming stripped 5 bases from V and 0 bases from J, with 7 bases between. The CDR3 nucleotides are TGTGCCAGTAGTCTAATCTCGAACACCGGGGAGCTGTTTTTT. This translates into CASSLISNTGELFF. Full variable domain (remainder filled in from reference TRBV19 and TRBJ2-2): DGGITQSPKYLFRKEGQNVTLSCEQNLNHDAMYWYRQDPGQGLRLIYYSQIVNDFQKGDIAEGYSVSREKKESFPLTVTSAQKNPTAFYLCASSLISNTGELFFGEGSRLTVL.

This clone was recorded at least ten times. The chain combines TRBV7-2 with TRBJ2-5; D possibly corresponds to TRBD2 (5 bases). Germline CDR1 is SGHTA and CDR2 is FQGNSA. V was cut by 3 bases and J by 7 bases, with 12 bases left in between. The CDR3 totals 13 residues. Here the CDR3 DNA reads TGTGCCAGCAGCTTTTTAAGGACTGGGACCCAGTACTTC. This gives the protein CASSFLRTGTQYF.

This clone came up many times. V and J are TRBV25-1 and TRBJ1-1, with D possibly being TRBD1 (5 bases). V lost 6 bases, J lost 5 bases, and 7 bases lay in between. Germline CDR1 reads MGHDK; CDR2 reads SYGVNS. This CDR3 comprises 11 residues. The CDR3 nucleotides are TGTGCCAGCAGGGGGGGAACTGAAGCTTTCTTT. It translates to CASRGGTEAFF.

There are many counts of this clone. V usage is TRBV14 and J usage is TRBJ2-1, with a tentative D call TRBD1 (6 bases). V was cut by 1 base and J by 6 bases, with 10 bases left in between. CDR1 and CDR2 from the germline V gene are SGHDN and FVKESK. The CDR3 runs 14 residues. CDR3 coding DNA: TGTGCCAGCAGCCAAGGGGGGCTTCGCAATGAGCAGTTCTTC. Translating it yields CASSQGGLRNEQFF. Variable domain in full (rest from reference TRBV14 and TRBJ2-1): EAGVTQFPSHSVIEKGQTVTLRCDPISGHDNLYWYRRVMGKEIKFLLHFVKESKQDESGMPNNRFLAERTGGTYSTLKVQPAELEDSGVYFCASSQGGLRNEQFFGPGTRLTVL.

This clone was picked up many times. V and J are TRBV4-2 and TRBJ1-2, with 11 nucleotides matching TRBD1. The CDR3 totals 14 residues. Looked up from germline, CDR1 is LGHNA and CDR2 is YNFKEQ. After removal of 4 bases from V and 4 bases from J, the junction contained 2 bases not matched to a gene. CDR3 DNA: TGTGCCAGCAGCCGGACAGGGGGCATCTATGGCTACACCTTC. It is translated as CASSRTGGIYGYTF.

The table lists this clone with many counts. The chain links TRBV4-3 to TRBJ2-7; TRBD2 is a possible D gene (6 bases). The germline V and J ends were trimmed by 0 bases and 3 bases, with 12 bases remaining between them. Germline V gene sequence: CDR1 LGHNA, CDR2 YSLEER. The length of the CDR3 is 15 residues. The DNA for the CDR3 is TGCGCCAGCAGCCAAGACCCTAGCGCAGACTACGAGCAGTACTTC. Amino acids: CASSQDPSADYEQYF.

This clone has at least ten counts. The chain is built from TRBV28 and TRBJ2-5; 7 bases agree with TRBD2. Trimming cost V 6 bases and J 5 bases; bases outside gene matches: 15. This CDR3 contains 16 residues. Germline V gene lookup returns CDR1 MDHEN and CDR2 SYDVKM. CDR3 in amino acids: CASSWGLTGVGETQYF. The CDR3 region has the DNA TGTGCCAGCAGCTGGGGACTAACGGGGGTTGGGGAGACCCAGTACTTC.

This clone occurred many times. The V call is TRBV11-2, the J call TRBJ1-4; D is possibly TRBD1 (6 bases). The CDR3 length is 16 residues. Trimming cost V 4 bases and J 8 bases, with 20 bases left between them. Germline CDR1 is SGHAT and CDR2 is FQNNGV. The CDR3 region is CASSSGGQRAPEKLFF. The CDR3 DNA is TGTGCCAGCAGCTCCGGAGGACAGAGGGCGCCAGAAAAACTGTTTTTT.

This clone was detected only a few times. This sequence joins TRBV20-1 and TRBJ2-1, with D perhaps TRBD2 (5 bases). The CDR3 has 11 amino acids. Trimming left V 6 bases short and J 8 bases short, with 11 bases between. Germline V lookup: CDR1 DFQATT, CDR2 SNEGSKA (reference sequence). The CDR3 protein is CSATLDHEQFF. DNA of the CDR3: TGCAGTGCAACACTAGACCATGAGCAGTTCTTC.

This clone occurred many times. The V gene is TRBV7-9, the J gene TRBJ2-7, with a tentative D call TRBD2 (6 bases). Trimming pared 1 base from V and 7 bases from J, leaving 11 bases between. Germline CDR1 is SEHNR and CDR2 is FQNEAQ (reference sequence). The CDR3 runs 13 residues. The chain's CDR3 is CASSLGFAGEQYF. Written as DNA, the CDR3 is TGTGCCAGCAGCTTAGGGTTTGCGGGGGAGCAGTACTTC.

J is TRBJ2-5 and V is TRBV29-1; 12 nucleotides match TRBD2. The CDR3 runs to 14 residues. CDR1 is SQVTM and CDR2 is ANQGSEA in the germline V gene. The junction had 5 bases not matched to a gene; V was cut back by 4 bases and J by 5 bases. This CDR3 is CSVVLAGGQETQYF. As DNA, the CDR3 is TGCAGCGTTGTGCTAGCGGGGGGGCAGGAGACCCAGTACTTC.

CDR3 sequence reads: CASSLPTYNEQFF. The CDR3 bases are TGCGCCAGCAGCTTGCCCACCTACAATGAGCAGTTCTTC. The chain joins TRBV5-1 to TRBJ2-1; D is ambiguous. CDR1 is SGHRS, CDR2 YFSETQ, per germline. The ends were cut back, 1 base at V and 2 bases at J, with 4 bases in the middle. This CDR3 region has 13 residues.

The table lists this clone with many counts. This chain links TRBV15 with TRBJ2-5, with TRBD1 identical over 12 bases. CDR3 length: 20 residues. The V gene end was trimmed by 0 bases and the J gene end by 5 bases; junction bases not matched to a gene: 16. Per germline, CDR1 LNHNV and CDR2 YYDKDF (reference sequence). The CDR3: CATSRDTGTGGAGFMETQYF. The DNA of the CDR3 is TGTGCCACCAGCAGAGATACGGGGACAGGGGGCGCAGGGTTCATGGAGACCCAGTACTTC.

This clone was counted only a few times. V is TRBV9 and J is TRBJ2-5, with 14 bases aligning to TRBD2. CDR1 SGDLS and CDR2 YYNGEE come from the germline V gene. The CDR3 loop spans 20 amino acids. With V trimmed by 0 bases and J by 1 base, 11 bases remained unmatched. The CDR3 spells CASSVATGGLAGAPQETQYF. The CDR3, as DNA: TGTGCCAGCAGCGTAGCTACAGGGGGACTAGCGGGAGCCCCCCAAGAGACCCAGTACTTC.